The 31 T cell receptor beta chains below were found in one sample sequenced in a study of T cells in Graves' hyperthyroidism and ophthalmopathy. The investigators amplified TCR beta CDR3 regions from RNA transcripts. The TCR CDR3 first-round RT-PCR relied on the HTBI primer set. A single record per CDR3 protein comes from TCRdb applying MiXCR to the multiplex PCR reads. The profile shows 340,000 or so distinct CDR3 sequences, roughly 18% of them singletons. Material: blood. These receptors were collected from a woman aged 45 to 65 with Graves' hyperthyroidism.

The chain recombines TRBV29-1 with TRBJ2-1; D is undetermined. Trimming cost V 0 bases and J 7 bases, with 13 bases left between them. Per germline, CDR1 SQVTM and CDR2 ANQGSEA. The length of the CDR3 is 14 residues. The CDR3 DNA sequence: TGCAGCGTTGAAGATTCGGCTAGAGGTAATGAGCAGTTCTTC. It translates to CSVEDSARGNEQFF.

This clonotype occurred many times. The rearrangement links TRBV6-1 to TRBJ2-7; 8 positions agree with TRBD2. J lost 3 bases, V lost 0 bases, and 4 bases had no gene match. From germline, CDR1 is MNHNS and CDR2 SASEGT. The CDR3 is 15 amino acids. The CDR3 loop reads CASSEAPSGFYEQYF. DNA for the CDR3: TGTGCCAGCAGTGAAGCACCTAGCGGGTTCTACGAGCAGTACTTC.

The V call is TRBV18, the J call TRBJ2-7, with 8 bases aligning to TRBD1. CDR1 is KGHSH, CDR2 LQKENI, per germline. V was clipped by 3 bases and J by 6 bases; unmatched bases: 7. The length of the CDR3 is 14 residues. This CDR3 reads CASSPSGTGTEQYF. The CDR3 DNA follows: TGTGCCAGCTCACCTTCCGGGACAGGTACCGAGCAGTACTTC.

CDR3 residues: CASGADRGRQETQYF. The CDR3, as DNA: TGTGCCAGCGGGGCCGACAGGGGGCGTCAAGAGACCCAGTACTTC. V usage is TRBV12-3 or TRBV12-4 and J usage is TRBJ2-5, with TRBD1 identical over 10 bases. The length of the CDR3 is 15 residues. Germline trimming cut 8 bases from V and 2 bases from J; bases unmatched to any gene: 8.

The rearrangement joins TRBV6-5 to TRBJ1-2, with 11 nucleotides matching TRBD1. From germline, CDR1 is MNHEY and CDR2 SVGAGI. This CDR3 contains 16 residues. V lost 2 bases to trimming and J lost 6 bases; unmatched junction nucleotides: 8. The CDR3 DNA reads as TGTGCCAGCAGTTACGGGTTCGGACAGGGGGCCGATGGCTACACCTTC. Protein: CASSYGFGQGADGYTF.

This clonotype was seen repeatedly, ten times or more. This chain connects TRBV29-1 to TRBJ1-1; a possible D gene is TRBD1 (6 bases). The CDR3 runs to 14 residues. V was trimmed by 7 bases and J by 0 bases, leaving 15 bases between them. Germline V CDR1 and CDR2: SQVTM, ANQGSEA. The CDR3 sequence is CSGNRVEMNTEAFF. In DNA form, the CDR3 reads TGCAGCGGTAACAGGGTGGAGATGAACACTGAAGCTTTCTTT.

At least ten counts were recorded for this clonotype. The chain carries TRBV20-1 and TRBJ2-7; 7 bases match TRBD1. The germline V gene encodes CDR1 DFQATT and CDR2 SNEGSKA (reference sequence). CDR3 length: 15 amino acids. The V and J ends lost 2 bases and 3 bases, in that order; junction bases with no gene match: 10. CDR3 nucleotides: TGCAGTGCTAGACCCCCGGACAGGCGAGACTACGAGCAGTACTTC. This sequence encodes CSARPPDRRDYEQYF.

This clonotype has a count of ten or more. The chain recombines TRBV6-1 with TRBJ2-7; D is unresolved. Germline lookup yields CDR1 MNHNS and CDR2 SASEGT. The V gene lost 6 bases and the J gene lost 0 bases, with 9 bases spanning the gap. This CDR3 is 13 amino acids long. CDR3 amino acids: CASSVTHSYEQYF. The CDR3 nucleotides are TGTGCCAGCAGCGTCACTCACTCCTACGAGCAGTACTTC.

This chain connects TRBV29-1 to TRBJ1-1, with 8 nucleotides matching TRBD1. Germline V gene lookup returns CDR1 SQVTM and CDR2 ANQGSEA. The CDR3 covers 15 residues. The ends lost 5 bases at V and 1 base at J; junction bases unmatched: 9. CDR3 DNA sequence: TGCAGCGTTAGGAGACAGGGGTTAACGAACACTGAAGCTTTCTTT. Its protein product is CSVRRQGLTNTEAFF.

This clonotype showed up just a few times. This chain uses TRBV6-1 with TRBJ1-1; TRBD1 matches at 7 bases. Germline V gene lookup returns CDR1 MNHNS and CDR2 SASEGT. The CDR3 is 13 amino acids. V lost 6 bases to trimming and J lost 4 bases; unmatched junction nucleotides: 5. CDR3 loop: CASSRGQSTEAFF. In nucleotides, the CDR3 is TGTGCCAGCAGCCGGGGACAGTCCACTGAAGCTTTCTTT.

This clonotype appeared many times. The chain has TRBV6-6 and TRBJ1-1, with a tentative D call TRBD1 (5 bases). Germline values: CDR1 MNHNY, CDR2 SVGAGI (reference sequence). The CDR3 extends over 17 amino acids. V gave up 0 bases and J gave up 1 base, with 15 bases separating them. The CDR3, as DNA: TGTGCCAGCAGTTACTCTTCCCAGGGCTGGGAGAACACTGAAGCTTTCTTT. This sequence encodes CASSYSSQGWENTEAFF.

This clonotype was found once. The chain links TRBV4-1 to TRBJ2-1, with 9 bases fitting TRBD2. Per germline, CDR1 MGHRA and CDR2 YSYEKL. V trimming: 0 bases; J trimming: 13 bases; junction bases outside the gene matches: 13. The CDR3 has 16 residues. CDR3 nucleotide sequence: TGCGCCAGCAGCCAAGAAGCGGGAGGCCACCGGGAGACCCAGTTCTTC. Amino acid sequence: CASSQEAGGHRETQFF.

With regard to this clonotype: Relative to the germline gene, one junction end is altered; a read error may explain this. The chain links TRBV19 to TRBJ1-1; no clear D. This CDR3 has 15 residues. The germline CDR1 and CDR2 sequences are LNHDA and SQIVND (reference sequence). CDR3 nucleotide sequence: TGTACCAGCCCACCGCCAGACGAGGCTCCCACTGAAGCTTTCTTT. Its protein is CTSPPPDEAPTEAFF.

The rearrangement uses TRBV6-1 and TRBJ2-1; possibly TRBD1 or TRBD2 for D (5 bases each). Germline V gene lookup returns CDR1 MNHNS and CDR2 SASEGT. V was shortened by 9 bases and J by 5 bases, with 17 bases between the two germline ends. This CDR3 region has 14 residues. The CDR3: CASWGRGSNNEQFF. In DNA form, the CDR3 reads TGTGCCAGTTGGGGACGAGGGTCCAACAATGAGCAGTTCTTC.

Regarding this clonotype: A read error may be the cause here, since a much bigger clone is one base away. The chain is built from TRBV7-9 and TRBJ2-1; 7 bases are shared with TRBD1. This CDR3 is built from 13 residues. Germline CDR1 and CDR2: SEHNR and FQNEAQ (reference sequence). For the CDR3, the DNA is TGTGCCAGCAGCGACCGGGACAGCAATGAGCAGCTCTTC. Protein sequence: CASSDRDSNEQLF.

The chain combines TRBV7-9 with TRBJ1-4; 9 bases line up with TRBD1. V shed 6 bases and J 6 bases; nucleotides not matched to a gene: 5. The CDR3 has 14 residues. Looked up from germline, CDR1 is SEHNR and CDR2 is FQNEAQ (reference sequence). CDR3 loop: CASRLQGADEKLFF. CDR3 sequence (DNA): TGTGCCAGCAGGCTACAGGGGGCGGATGAAAAACTGTTTTTT.

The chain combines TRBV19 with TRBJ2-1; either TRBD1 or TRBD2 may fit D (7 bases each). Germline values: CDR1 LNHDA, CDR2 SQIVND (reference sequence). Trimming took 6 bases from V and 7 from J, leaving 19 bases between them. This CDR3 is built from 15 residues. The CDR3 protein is CASRKTGWRGNEQFF. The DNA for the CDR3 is TGTGCCAGTAGAAAGACAGGGTGGCGGGGGAATGAGCAGTTCTTC.

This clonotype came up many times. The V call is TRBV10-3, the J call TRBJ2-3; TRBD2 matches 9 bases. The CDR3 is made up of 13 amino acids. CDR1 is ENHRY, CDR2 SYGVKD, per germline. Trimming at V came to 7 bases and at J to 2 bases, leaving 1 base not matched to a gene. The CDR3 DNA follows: TGTGCCATCACTAGCGGGACCACAGATACGCAGTATTTT. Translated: CAITSGTTDTQYF.

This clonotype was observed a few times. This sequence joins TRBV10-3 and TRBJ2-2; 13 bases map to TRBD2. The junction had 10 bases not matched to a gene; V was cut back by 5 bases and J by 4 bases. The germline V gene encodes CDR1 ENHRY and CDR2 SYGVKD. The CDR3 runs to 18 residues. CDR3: CAISSPTSGRAPTGELFF. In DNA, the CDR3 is TGTGCCATCAGTTCACCCACTAGCGGGAGGGCCCCCACCGGGGAGCTGTTTTTT.

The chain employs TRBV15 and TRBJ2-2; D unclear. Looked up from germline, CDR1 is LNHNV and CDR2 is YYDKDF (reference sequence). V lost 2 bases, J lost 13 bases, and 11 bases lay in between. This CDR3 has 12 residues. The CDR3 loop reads CATSRRQSRLFF. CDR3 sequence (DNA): TGTGCCACCAGCAGACGTCAAAGCAGGCTGTTTTTT.

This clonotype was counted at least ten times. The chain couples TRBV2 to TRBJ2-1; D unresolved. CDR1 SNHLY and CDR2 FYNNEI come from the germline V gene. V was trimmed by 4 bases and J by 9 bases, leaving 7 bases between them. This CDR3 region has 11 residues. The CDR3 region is CASSGDFEQFF. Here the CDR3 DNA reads TGTGCCAGCAGTGGAGATTTTGAGCAGTTCTTC.

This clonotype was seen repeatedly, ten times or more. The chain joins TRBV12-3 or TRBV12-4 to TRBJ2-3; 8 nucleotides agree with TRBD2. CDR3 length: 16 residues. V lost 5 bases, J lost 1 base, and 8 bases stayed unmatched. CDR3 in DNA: TGTGCCAGCAGTGTCTCGGGACTAGGGCGCACAGATACGCAGTATTTT. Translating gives CASSVSGLGRTDTQYF.

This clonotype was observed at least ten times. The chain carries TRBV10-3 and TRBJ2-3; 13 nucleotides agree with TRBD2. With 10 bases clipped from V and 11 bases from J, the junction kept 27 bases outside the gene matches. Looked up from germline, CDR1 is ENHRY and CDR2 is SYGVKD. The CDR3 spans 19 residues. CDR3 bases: TGTGCCACCGGGACAGACCTAACACCGGGAGGACTAGCGGGAGTAATGCAGTATTTT. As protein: CATGTDLTPGGLAGVMQYF.

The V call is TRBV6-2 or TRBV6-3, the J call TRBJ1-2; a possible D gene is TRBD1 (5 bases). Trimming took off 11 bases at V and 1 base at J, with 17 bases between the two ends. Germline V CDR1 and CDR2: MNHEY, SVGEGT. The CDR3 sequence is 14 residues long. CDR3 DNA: TGTGCCTCTAGAACCGGGGCCGGTAACTATGGCTACACCTTC. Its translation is CASRTGAGNYGYTF.

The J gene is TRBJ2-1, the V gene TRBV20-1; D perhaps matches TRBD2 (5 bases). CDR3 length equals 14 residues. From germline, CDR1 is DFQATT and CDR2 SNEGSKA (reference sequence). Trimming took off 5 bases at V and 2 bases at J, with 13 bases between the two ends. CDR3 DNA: TGCAGTGCTCCGGACGGGGTCCCCTACAATGAGCAGTTCTTC. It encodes CSAPDGVPYNEQFF.

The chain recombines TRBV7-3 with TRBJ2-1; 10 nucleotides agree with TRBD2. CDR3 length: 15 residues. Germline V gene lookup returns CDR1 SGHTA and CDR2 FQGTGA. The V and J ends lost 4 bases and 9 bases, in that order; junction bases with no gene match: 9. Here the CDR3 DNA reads TGTGCCAGCAGCTCACTAGCGGGGTCCCTGAGTGAGCAGTTCTTC. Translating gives CASSSLAGSLSEQFF. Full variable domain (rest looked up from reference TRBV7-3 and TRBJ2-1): GAGVSQTPSNKVTEKGKYVELRCDPISGHTALYWYRQSLGQGPEFLIYFQGTGAADDSGLPNDRFFAVRPEGSVSTLKIQRTERGDSAVYLCASSSLAGSLSEQFFGPGTRLTVL.

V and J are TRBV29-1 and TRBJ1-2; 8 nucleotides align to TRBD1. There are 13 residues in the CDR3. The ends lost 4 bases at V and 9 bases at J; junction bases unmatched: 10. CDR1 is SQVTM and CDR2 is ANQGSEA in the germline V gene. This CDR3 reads CSVALQGAVSYTF. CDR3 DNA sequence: TGCAGCGTTGCGCTGCAGGGGGCGGTTAGCTACACCTTC.

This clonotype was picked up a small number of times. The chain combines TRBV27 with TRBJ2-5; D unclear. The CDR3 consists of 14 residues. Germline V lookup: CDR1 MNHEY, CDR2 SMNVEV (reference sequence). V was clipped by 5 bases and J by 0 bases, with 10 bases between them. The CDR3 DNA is TGTGCCAGCAGTCCACGGACGAACCAAGAGACCCAGTACTTC. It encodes CASSPRTNQETQYF.

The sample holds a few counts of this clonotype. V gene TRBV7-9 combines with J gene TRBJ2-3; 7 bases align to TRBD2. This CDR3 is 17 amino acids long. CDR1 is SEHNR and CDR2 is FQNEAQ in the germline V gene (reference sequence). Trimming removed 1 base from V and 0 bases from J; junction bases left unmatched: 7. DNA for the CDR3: TGTGCCAGCAGCTTAGGGGCTAGCGGCCAGAGCACAGATACGCAGTATTTT. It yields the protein CASSLGASGQSTDTQYF. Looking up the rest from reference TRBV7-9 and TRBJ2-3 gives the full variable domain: DTGVSQNPRHKITKRGQNVTFRCDPISEHNRLYWYRQTLGQGPEFLTYFQNEAQLEKSRLLSDRFSAERPKGSFSTLEIQRTEQGDSAMYLCASSLGASGQSTDTQYFGPGTRLTVL.

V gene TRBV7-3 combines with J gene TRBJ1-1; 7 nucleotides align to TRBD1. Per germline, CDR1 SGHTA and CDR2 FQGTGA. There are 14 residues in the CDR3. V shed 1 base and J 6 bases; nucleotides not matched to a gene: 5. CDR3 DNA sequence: TGTGCCAGCAGCTTAAATTCAGGGGGTGCTGAAGCTTTCTTT. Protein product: CASSLNSGGAEAFF.

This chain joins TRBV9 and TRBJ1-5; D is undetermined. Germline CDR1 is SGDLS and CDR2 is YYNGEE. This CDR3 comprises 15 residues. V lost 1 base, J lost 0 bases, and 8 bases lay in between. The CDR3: CASSVWKYSNQPQHF. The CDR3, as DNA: TGTGCCAGCAGCGTATGGAAGTATAGCAATCAGCCCCAGCATTTT.